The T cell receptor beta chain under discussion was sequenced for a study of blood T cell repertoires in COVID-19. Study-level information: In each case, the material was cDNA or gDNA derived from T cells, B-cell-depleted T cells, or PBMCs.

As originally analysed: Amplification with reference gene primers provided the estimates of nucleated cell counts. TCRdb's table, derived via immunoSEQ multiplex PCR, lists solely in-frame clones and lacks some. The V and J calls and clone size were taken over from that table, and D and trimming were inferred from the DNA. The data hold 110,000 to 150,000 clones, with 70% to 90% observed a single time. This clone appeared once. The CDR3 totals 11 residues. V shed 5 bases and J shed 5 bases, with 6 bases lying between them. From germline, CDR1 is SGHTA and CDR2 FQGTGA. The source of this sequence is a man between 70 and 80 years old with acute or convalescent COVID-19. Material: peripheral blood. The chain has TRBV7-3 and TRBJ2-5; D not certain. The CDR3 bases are TGTGCCAGCAGCAACGGGGAGACCCAGTACTTC. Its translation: CASSNGETQYF.